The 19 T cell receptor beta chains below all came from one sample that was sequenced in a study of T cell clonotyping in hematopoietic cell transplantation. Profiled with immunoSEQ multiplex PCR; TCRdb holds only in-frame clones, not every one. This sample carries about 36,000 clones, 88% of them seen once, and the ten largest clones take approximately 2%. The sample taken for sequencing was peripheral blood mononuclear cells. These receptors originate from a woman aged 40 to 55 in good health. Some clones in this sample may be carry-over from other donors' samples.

The CDR3 loop reads CASSVDFEASAFF. CDR3 in DNA: TGTGCCAGCAGCGTCGACTTCGAAGCTAGTGCTTTCTTT. The chain carries TRBV9 and TRBJ1-1; D is unresolved. CDR1 and CDR2 (germline): SGDLS, YYNGEE. The CDR3 spans 13 residues. Trimming shortened V by 2 bases and J by 11 bases, and 16 bases separated the two germline ends.

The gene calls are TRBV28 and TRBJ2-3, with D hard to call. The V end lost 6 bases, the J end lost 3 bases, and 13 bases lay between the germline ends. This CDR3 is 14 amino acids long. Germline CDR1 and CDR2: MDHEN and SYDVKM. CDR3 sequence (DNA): TGTGCCAGCAGCTTAACGCTAGGGACAGATACGCAGTATTTT. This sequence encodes CASSLTLGTDTQYF.

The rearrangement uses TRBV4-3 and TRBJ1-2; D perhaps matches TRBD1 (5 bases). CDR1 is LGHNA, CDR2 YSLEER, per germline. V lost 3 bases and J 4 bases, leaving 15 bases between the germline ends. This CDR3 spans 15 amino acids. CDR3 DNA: TGCGCCAGCAGCCAGGCTTTGGACATGATCTATGGCTACACCTTC. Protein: CASSQALDMIYGYTF.

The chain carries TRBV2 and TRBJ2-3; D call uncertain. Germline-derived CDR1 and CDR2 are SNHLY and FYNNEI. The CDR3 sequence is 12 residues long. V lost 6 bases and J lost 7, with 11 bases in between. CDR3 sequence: CASSSGPYTQYF. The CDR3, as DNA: TGTGCCAGCAGCTCCGGGCCATATACGCAGTATTTT.

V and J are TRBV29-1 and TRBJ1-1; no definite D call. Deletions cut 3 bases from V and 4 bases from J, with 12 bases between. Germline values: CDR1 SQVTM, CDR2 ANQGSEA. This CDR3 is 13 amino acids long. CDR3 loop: CSVDFKGGTEAFF. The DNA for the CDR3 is TGCAGCGTTGACTTCAAGGGCGGCACTGAAGCTTTCTTT.

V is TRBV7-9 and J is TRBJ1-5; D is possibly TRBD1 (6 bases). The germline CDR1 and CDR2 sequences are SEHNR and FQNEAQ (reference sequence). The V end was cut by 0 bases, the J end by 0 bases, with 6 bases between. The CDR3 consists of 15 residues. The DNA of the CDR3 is TGTGCCAGCAGCTTAGCAGGGGGTAGCAATCAGCCCCAGCATTTT. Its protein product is CASSLAGGSNQPQHF.

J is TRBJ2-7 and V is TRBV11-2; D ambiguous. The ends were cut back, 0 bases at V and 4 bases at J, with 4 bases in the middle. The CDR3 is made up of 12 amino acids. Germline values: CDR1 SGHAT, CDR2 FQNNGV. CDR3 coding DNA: TGTGCCAGCAGCTTAGAGCGATACGAGCAGTACTTC. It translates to CASSLERYEQYF.

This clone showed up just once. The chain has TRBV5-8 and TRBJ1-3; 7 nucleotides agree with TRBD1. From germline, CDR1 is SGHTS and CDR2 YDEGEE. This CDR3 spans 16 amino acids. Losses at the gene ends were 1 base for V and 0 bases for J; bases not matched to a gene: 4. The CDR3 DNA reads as TGTGCCAGCAGCTTGACAGGGGATGGCTCTGGAAACACCATATATTTT. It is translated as CASSLTGDGSGNTIYF.

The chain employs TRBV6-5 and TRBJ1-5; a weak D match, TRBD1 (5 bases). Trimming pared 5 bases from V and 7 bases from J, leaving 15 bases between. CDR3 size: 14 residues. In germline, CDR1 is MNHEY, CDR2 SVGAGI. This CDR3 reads CASSKTRVTQPQHF. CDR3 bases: TGTGCCAGCAGTAAGACCAGGGTGACGCAGCCCCAGCATTTT.

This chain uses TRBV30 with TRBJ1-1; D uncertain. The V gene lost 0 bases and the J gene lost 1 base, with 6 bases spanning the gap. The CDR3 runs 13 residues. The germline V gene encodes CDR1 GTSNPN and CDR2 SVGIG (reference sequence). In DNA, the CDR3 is TGTGCCTGGAGTGTACAAGCGAACACTGAAGCTTTCTTT. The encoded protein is CAWSVQANTEAFF.

The CDR3 loop is CASSSRGGRDYEQYF. Here the CDR3 DNA reads TGTGCCAGCAGCTCCCGGGGCGGGAGAGACTACGAGCAGTACTTC. The chain has TRBV6-1 and TRBJ2-7, with 7 bases that match TRBD2. Trimming removed 6 bases from V and 3 bases from J; junction bases left unmatched: 11. The CDR3 sequence is 15 residues long. Germline V gene sequence: CDR1 MNHNS, CDR2 SASEGT.

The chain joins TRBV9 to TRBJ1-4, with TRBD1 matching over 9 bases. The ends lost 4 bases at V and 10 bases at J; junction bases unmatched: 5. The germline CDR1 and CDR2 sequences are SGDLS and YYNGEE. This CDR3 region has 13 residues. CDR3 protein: CASSTGGGGKLFF. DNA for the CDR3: TGTGCCAGCAGCACAGGGGGCGGAGGAAAACTGTTTTTT.

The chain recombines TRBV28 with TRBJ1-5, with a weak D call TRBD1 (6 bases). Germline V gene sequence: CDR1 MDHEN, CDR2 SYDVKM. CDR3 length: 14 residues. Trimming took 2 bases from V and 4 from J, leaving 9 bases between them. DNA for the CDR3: TGTGCCAGCAGTTTAAGGGACAATAATCAGCCCCAGCATTTT. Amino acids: CASSLRDNNQPQHF.

The CDR3 sequence: CASSLSGVTGELFF. As DNA, the CDR3 is TGTGCCAGCAGTTTATCGGGGGTTACCGGGGAGCTGTTTTTT. The chain uses TRBV28 and TRBJ2-2, with D perhaps TRBD2 (6 bases). Germline assignment: CDR1 MDHEN and CDR2 SYDVKM. Trimming pared 1 base from V and 5 bases from J, leaving 8 bases between. The CDR3 sequence is 14 residues long.

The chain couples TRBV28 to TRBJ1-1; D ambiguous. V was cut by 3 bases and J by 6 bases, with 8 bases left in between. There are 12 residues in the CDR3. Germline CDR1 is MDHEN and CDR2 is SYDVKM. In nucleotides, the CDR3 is TGTGCCAGCAGTTTTGGAGCCGCTGAAGCTTTCTTT. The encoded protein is CASSFGAAEAFF.

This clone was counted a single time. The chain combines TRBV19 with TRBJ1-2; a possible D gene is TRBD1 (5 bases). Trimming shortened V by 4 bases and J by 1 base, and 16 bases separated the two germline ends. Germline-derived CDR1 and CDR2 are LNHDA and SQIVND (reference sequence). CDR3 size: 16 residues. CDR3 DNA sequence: TGTGCCAGTAGTACCCATTGGGGACGCAATAACTATGGCTACACCTTC. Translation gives CASSTHWGRNNYGYTF.

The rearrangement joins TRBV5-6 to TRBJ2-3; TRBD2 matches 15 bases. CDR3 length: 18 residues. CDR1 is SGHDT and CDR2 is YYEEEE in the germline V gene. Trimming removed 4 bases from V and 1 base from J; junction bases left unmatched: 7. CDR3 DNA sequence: TGTGCCAGCAGCGGGGGACTAGCGGGAGGAGTGGGCACAGATACGCAGTATTTT. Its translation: CASSGGLAGGVGTDTQYF.

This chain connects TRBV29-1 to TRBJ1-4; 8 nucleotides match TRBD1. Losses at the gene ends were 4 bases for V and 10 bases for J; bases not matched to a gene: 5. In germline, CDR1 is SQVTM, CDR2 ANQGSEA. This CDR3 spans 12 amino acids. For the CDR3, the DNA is TGCAGCGTTGGGGACAGGTTGGGAAAACTGTTTTTT. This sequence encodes CSVGDRLGKLFF.

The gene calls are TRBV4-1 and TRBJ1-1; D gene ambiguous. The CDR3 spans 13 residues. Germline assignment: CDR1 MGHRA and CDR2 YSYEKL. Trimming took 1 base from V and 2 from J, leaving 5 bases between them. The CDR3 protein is CASSQVGNTEAFF. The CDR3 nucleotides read TGCGCCAGCAGCCAAGTAGGTAACACTGAAGCTTTCTTT.